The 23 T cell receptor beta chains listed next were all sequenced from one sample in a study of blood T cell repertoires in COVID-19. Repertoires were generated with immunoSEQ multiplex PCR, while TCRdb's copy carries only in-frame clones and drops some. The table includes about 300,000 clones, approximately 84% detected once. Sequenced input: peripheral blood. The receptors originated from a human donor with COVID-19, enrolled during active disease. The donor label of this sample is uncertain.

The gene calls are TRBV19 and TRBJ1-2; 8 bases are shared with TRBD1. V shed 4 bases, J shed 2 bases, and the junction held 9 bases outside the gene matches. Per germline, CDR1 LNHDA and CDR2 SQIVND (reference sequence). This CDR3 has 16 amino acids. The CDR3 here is CASSRTQGAGNYGYTF. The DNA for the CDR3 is TGTGCCAGTAGTAGGACCCAGGGGGCCGGCAACTATGGCTACACCTTC.

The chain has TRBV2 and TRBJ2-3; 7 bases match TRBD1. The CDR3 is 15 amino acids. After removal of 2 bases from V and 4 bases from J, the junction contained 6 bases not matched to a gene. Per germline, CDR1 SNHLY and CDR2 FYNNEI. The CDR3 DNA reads TGTGCCAGCAGTGAAAGGGGGCAGTCGGCAGATACGCAGTATTTT. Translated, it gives CASSERGQSADTQYF.

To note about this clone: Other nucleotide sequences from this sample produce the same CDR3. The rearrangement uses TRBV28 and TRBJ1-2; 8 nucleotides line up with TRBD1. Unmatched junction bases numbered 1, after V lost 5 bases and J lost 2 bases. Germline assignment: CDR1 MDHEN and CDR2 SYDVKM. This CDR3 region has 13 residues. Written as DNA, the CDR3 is TGTGCCAGCAGTAGACAGGGGAACTATGGCTACACCTTC. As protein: CASSRQGNYGYTF.

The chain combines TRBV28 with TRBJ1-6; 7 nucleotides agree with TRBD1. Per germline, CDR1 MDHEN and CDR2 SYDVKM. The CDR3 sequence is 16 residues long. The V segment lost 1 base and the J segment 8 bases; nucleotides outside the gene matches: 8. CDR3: CASSLLEGARDSPLHF. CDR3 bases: TGTGCCAGCAGTTTATTGGAGGGGGCTAGAGATTCACCCCTCCACTTT.

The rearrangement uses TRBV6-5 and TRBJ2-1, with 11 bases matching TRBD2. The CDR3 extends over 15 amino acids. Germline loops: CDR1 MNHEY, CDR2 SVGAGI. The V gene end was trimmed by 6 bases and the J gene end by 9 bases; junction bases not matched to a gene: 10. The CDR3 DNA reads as TGTGCCAGCAGGGAGGGACTAGCGGAAGGGGTTGAGCAGTTCTTC. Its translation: CASREGLAEGVEQFF.

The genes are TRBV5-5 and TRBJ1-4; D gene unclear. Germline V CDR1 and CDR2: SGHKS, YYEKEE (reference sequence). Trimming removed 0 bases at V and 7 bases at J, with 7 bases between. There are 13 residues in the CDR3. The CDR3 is CASSLDSSEKLFF. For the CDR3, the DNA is TGTGCCAGCAGCTTGGACAGCTCTGAAAAACTGTTTTTT.

In nucleotides, the CDR3 is TGTGCCAGCAGCTCGCCGAGGGGACTAGCGGGAGTCACCGGGGAGCTGTTTTTT. Its translation is CASSSPRGLAGVTGELFF. The chain has TRBV7-2 and TRBJ2-2, with 14 bases matching TRBD2. Germline V lookup: CDR1 SGHTA, CDR2 FQGNSA. J lost 4 bases, V lost 4 bases, and 8 bases had no gene match. This CDR3 has 18 residues.

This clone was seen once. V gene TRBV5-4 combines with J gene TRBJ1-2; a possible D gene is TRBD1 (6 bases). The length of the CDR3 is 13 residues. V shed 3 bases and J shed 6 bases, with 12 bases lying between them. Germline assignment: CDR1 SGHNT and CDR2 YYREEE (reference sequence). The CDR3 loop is CASSSQGSDGYTF. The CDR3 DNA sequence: TGTGCCAGCAGCTCACAGGGCTCTGATGGCTACACCTTC.

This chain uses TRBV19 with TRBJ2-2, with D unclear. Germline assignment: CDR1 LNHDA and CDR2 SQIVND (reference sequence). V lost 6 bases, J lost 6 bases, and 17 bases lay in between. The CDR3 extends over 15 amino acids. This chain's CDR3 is CASSTFLVGSGELFF. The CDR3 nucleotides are TGTGCCAGTAGCACCTTCTTGGTCGGGTCCGGGGAGCTGTTTTTT.

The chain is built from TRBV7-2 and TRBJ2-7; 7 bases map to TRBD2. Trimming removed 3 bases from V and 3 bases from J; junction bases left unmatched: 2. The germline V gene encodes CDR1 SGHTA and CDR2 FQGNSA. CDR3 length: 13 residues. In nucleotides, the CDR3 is TGTGCCAGCAGCTTCGCTAGCGGCTACGAGCAGTACTTC. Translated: CASSFASGYEQYF.

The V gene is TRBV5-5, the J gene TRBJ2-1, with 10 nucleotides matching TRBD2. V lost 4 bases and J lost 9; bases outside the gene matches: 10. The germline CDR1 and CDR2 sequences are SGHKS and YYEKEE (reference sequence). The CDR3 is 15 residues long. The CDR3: CASSPLAGVEGEQFF. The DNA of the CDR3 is TGTGCCAGCAGCCCTCTAGCGGGAGTAGAGGGTGAGCAGTTCTTC.

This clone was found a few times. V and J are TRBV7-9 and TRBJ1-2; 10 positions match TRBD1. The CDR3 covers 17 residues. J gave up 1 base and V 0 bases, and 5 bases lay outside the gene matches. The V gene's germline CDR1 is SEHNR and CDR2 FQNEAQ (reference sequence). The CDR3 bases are TGTGCCAGCAGCTTAGCGCTTGGGACAGGGGATAACTATGGCTACACCTTC. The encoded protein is CASSLALGTGDNYGYTF.

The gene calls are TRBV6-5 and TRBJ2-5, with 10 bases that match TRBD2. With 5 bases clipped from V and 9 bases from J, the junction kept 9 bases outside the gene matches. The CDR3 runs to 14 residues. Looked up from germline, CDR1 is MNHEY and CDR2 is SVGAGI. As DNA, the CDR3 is TGTGCCAGCAGTCTGGGTCCCGGGACTAGCGCCCAGTACTTC. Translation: CASSLGPGTSAQYF.

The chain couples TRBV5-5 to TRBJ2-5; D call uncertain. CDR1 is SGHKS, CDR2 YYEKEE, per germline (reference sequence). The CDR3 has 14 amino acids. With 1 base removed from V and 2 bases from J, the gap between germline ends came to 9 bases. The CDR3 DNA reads TGTGCCAGCAGCTTGATCACTCTTCAAGAGACCCAGTACTTC. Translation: CASSLITLQETQYF.

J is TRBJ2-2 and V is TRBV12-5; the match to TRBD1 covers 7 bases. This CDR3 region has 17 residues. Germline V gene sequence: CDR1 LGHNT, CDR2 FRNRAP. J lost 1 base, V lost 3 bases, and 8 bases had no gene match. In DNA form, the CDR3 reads TGTGCTAGTGGTTTCTTATTCAGGGGGAAGAACACCGGGGAGCTGTTTTTT. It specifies CASGFLFRGKNTGELFF.

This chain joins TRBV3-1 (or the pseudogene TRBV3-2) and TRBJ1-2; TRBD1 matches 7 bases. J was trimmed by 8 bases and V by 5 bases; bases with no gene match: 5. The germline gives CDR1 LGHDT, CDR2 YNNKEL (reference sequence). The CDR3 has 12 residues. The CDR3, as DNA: TGTGCCAGCAGCTCGGGACAGCGGGGCTACACCTTC. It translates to CASSSGQRGYTF.

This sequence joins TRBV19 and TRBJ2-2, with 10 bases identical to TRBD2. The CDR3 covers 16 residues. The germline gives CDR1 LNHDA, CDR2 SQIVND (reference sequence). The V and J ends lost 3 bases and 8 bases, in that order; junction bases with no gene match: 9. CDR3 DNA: TGTGCCAGTAGTATGTCTAGCGGGGGTTTTCCAGGGGAGCTGTTTTTT. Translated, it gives CASSMSSGGFPGELFF.

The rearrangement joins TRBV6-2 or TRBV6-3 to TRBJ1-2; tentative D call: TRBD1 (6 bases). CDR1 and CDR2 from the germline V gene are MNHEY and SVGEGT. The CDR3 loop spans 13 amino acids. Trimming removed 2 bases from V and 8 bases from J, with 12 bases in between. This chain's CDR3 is CASSYGRGDGYTF. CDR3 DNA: TGTGCCAGCAGTTACGGCAGGGGAGACGGCTACACCTTC.

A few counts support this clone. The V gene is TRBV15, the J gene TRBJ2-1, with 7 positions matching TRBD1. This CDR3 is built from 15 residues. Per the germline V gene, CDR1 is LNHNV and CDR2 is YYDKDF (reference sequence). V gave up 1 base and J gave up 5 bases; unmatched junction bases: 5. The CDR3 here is CATSRGIQGDNEQFF. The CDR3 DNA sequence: TGTGCCACCAGCAGAGGAATCCAGGGGGACAATGAGCAGTTCTTC.

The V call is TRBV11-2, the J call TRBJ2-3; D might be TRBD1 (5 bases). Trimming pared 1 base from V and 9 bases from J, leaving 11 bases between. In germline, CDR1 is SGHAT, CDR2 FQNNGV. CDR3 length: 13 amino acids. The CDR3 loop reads CASSLVLSGTQYF. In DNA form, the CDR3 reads TGTGCCAGCAGCTTAGTCCTTTCAGGGACGCAGTATTTT.

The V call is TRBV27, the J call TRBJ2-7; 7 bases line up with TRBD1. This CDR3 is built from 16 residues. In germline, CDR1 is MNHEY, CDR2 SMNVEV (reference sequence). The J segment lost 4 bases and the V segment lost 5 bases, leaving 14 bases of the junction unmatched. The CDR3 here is CASSRNRQGDIYEQYF. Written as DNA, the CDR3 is TGTGCCAGCAGTCGGAACAGACAGGGTGATATTTACGAGCAGTACTTC.

CDR3 amino acids: CASSRDSSNQPQHF. In DNA, the CDR3 is TGTGCCAGCAGTCGGGACAGTAGCAATCAGCCCCAGCATTTT. The chain employs TRBV6-5 and TRBJ1-5; 7 bases agree with TRBD1. The CDR3 consists of 14 residues. From germline, CDR1 is MNHEY and CDR2 SVGAGI. The trim removed 5 bases at V and 0 bases at J, leaving 1 base unmatched.

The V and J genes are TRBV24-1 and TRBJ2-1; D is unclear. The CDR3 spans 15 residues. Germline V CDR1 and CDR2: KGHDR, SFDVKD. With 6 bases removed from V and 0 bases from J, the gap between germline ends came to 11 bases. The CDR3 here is CATSRSRSSYNEQFF. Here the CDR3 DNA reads TGTGCCACCAGTAGATCGAGAAGCTCCTACAATGAGCAGTTCTTC.